This TCR beta chain was identified in a study of lymphopenia after photon versus proton radiotherapy. Looked up from germline, CDR1 is GTSNPN and CDR2 is SVGIG (reference sequence). CDR3 length: 14 residues. V was pared by 6 bases and J by 5 bases, with 20 bases between. Method: immunoSEQ multiplex PCR; TCRdb's copy keeps in-frame clones and lacks some. This sample has about 70,000 clones, with about 90% found just once. The sequenced sample was peripheral blood, obtained from a patient treated with proton-based radiotherapy. The V call is TRBV30, the J call TRBJ2-7; D is possibly TRBD1 or TRBD2 (6 bases each). This sequence was found in an older man with esophageal cancer. CDR3 region: CACRRWGADDEQYF. The CDR3 DNA sequence: TGTGCCTGTCGCCGGTGGGGGGCCGACGACGAGCAGTACTTC.